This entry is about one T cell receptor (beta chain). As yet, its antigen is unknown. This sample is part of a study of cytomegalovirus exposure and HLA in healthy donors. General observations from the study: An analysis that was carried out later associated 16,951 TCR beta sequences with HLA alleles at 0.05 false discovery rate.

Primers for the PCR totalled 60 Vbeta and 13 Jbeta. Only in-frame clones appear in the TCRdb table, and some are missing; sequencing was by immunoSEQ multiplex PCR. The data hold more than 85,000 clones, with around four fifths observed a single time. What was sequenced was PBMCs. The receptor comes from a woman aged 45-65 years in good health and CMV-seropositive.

The CDR3, as DNA: TGTGCTAGTGGTCAGGTGGGGCGGGACCCCACCCCGAACCCAGATACGCAGTATTTT. This sequence encodes CASGQVGRDPTPNPDTQYF. V is TRBV12-5 and J is TRBJ2-3, with D tentatively TRBD2 (6 bases). Germline-derived CDR1 and CDR2 are LGHNT and FRNRAP. The CDR3 spans 19 residues. The ends were cut back, 5 bases at V and 4 bases at J, with 28 bases in the middle.